These T cell receptor beta chains were read from a single sample in a study of T cells in narcolepsy. Clones were sequenced by immunoSEQ multiplex PCR, and TCRdb holds only the in-frame ones, with some missing. The top ten clones hold 9% to 15% of a sample with 20,000 to 30,000 clones, 55% to 65% of them seen once. The sequencing input was memory (CD45RA-) CD4+ T cells from blood. The receptors stem from a human donor in good health. Both conserved end residues are part of each CDR3. Clone size appears in some rows only: once, few, many, or a class for an expanded clone.

V: TRBV11-2
size: -
J: TRBJ2-1
CDR3: CASSPSGEHNEQFF

V: TRBV5-1
size: -
J: TRBJ2-1
CDR3: CASNFRSPQSGGPSYNEQFF

V: TRBV21-1
size: -
J: TRBJ2-5
CDR3: CASSNPGLLGAQYF

V: TRBV9
size: -
J: TRBJ1-3
CDR3: CASSVAAAGNTIYF

V: TRBV5-1
size: -
J: TRBJ2-5
CDR3: CASSPSGGTYQETQYF

V: TRBV11-2
size: -
J: TRBJ1-2
CDR3: CASSLSQGANYGYTF

V: TRBV11-1
size: -
J: TRBJ2-3
CDR3: CASRRSGRANGDTQYF

V: TRBV4-2
size: few
J: TRBJ2-7
CDR3: CASSQEWEVSYEQYF

V: TRBV28
size: -
J: TRBJ1-1
CDR3: CASTRTGDTEAFF

V: TRBV19
size: -
J: TRBJ2-7
CDR3: CASSGQVGISYEQYF

V: TRBV7-2
size: few
J: TRBJ2-5
CDR3: CASSPSGAGGLALETQYF

V: TRBV7-2
size: -
J: TRBJ2-2
CDR3: CASSFSTGELFF

V: TRBV10-3
size: -
J: TRBJ1-5
CDR3: CAISEGTGRDQPQHF

V: TRBV5-5
size: -
J: TRBJ1-3
CDR3: CASTSGQGATIYF

V: TRBV28
size: -
J: TRBJ1-2
CDR3: CASSTGGGNYGYTF

V: TRBV4-1
size: few
J: TRBJ1-5
CDR3: CASSLGQGAINQPQHF

V: TRBV15
size: -
J: TRBJ2-5
CDR3: CATSPQGGINRKTQYF

V: TRBV7-6
size: -
J: TRBJ1-1
CDR3: CASSLAAWGSMNTEAFF

V: TRBV5-1
size: -
J: TRBJ2-5
CDR3: CASSLSLPVQETQYF

V: TRBV11-1
size: -
J: TRBJ1-1
CDR3: CAILGGEGTEAFF

V: TRBV9
size: -
J: TRBJ1-2
CDR3: CASRGQGNYGGYTF

V: TRBV30
size: -
J: TRBJ1-2
CDR3: CAWDRTNYGYTF

V: TRBV4-3
size: once
J: TRBJ1-2
CDR3: CASSQDFSAMYGYTF

V: TRBV5-4
size: once
J: TRBJ2-1
CDR3: CASSVGWLSDNEQFF

V: TRBV7-6
size: -
J: TRBJ2-5
CDR3: CASSLGSNVLETQYF

V: TRBV2
size: once
J: TRBJ2-1
CDR3: CAATLINEQFF

V: TRBV19
size: -
J: TRBJ2-3
CDR3: CATSPTSGSTDTQYF

V: TRBV7-9
size: -
J: TRBJ2-5
CDR3: CASSLVSGGGETQYF

V: TRBV6-6
size: few
J: TRBJ2-7
CDR3: CASTDAGTSSYEQYF

V: TRBV6-6
size: -
J: TRBJ2-7
CDR3: CATSTRGDTYEQYF

V: TRBV30
size: -
J: TRBJ1-5
CDR3: CAWSVRGSSNQPQHF

V: TRBV5-6
size: -
J: TRBJ2-2
CDR3: CASSLVVWTLNTGELFF

V: TRBV25-1
size: -
J: TRBJ1-1
CDR3: CASSGTGGTEAFF

V: TRBV4-2
size: few
J: TRBJ2-4
CDR3: CASRVGQGEGIQYF

V: TRBV15
size: -
J: TRBJ2-3
CDR3: CATSRDLMGNTQYF

V: TRBV4-2
size: -
J: TRBJ2-3
CDR3: CASSQVNMGFRATDTQYF

V: TRBV30
size: -
J: TRBJ1-6
CDR3: CAWRSKGSPLHF

V: TRBV11-2
size: -
J: TRBJ2-5
CDR3: CASSLPGYQETQYF

V: TRBV6-1
size: few
J: TRBJ1-1
CDR3: CASRALLSTEAFF

V: TRBV4-1
size: few
J: TRBJ2-5
CDR3: CASSQAGTNQETQYF

V: TRBV9
size: -
J: TRBJ1-3
CDR3: CASSVALTSTPGNTIYF

V: TRBV6-1
size: few
J: TRBJ2-7
CDR3: CASSEKGESYEQYF

V: TRBV7-2
size: -
J: TRBJ2-1
CDR3: CASSSASAYNEQFF

V: TRBV6-6
size: -
J: TRBJ2-5
CDR3: CASSFQGVQYQETQYF

V: TRBV5-6
size: few
J: TRBJ1-4
CDR3: CASSLSGTGEKLFF

V: TRBV25-1
size: -
J: -
CDR3: CASSDFGEQYF

V: TRBV7-8
size: -
J: TRBJ2-7
CDR3: CASSLVSTGRTEQYF